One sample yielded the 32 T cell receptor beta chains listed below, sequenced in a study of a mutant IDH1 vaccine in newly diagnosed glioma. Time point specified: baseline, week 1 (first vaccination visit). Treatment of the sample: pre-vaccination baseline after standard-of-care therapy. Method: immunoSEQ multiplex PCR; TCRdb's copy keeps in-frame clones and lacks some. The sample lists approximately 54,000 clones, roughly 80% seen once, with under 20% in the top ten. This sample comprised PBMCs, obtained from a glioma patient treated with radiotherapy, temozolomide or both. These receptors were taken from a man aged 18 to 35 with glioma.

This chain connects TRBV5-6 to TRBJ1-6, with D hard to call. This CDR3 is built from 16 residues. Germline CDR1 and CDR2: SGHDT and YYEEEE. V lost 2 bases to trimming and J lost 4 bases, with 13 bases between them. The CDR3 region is CASSFFRWAYNSPLHF. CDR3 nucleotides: TGTGCCAGCAGCTTTTTTCGGTGGGCGTATAATTCACCCCTCCACTTT.

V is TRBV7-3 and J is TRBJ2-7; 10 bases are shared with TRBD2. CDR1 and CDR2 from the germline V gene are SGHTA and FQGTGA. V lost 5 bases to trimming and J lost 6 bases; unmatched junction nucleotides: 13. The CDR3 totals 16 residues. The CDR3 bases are TGTGCCAGCAGCCCGAACGGTCTAGCGGGGGAACGCGAGCAGTACTTC. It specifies CASSPNGLAGEREQYF.

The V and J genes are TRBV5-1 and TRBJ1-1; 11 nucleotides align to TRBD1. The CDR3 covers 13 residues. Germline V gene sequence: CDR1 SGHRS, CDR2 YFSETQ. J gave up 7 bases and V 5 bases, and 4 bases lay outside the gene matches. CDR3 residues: CASSWTGGIEAFF. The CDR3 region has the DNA TGCGCCAGCAGTTGGACAGGGGGCATTGAAGCTTTCTTT.

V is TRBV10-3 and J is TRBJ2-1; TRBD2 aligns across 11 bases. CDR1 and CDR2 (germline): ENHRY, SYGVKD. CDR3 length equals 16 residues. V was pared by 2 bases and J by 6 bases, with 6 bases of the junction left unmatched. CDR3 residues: CAISEIAGGPANEQFF. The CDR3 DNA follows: TGTGCCATCAGTGAGATAGCGGGGGGGCCTGCCAATGAGCAGTTCTTC.

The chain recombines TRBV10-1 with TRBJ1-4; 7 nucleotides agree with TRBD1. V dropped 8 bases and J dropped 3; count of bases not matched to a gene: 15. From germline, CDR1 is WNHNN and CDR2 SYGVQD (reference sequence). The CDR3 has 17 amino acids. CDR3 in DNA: TGCGCCAGCTCCCCCGACAGGGTAGTTGAGGCTAATGAAAAACTGTTTTTT. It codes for CASSPDRVVEANEKLFF.

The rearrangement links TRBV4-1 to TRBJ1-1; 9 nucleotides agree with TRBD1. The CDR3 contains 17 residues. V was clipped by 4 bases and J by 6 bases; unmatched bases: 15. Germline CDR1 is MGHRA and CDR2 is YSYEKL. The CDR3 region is CASSPSPWAGQGSEAFF. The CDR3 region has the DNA TGCGCCAGCAGCCCAAGCCCCTGGGCGGGACAGGGATCTGAAGCTTTCTTT.

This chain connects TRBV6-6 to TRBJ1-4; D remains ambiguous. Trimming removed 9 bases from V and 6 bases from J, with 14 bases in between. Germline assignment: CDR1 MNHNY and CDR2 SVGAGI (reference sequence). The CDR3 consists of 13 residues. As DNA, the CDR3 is TGTGCCAGTGAGGGAGAATTCGATGAAAAACTGTTTTTT. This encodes CASEGEFDEKLFF.

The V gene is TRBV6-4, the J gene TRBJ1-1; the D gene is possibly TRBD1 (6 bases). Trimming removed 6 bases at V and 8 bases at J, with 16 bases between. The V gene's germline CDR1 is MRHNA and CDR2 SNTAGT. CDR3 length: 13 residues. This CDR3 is CASSQQGNGEAFF. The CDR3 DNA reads TGTGCCAGCAGCCAACAGGGCAACGGCGAAGCTTTCTTT.

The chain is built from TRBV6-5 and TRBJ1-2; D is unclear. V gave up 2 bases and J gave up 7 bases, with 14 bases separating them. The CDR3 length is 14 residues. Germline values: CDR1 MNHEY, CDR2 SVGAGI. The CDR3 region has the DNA TGTGCCAGCAGTTACGCAGGTCTCGATGGTGGCTACACCTTC. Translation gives CASSYAGLDGGYTF.

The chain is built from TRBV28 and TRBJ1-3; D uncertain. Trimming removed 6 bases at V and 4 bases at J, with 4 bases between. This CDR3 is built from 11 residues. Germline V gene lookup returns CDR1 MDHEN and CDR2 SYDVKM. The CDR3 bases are TGTGCCAGCAGGAGGGGAAACACCATATATTTT. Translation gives CASRRGNTIYF.

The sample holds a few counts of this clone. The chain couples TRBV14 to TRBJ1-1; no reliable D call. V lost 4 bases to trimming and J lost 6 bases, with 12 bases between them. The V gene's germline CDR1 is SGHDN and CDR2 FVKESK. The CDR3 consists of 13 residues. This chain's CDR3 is CASSLSWTAEAFF. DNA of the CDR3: TGTGCCAGCAGCCTGTCCTGGACGGCTGAAGCTTTCTTT.

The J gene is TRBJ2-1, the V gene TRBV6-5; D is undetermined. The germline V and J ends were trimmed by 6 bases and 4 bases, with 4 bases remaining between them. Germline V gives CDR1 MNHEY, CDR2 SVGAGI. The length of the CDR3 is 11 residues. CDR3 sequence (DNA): TGTGCCAGCAGACAATACAATGAGCAGTTCTTC. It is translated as CASRQYNEQFF.

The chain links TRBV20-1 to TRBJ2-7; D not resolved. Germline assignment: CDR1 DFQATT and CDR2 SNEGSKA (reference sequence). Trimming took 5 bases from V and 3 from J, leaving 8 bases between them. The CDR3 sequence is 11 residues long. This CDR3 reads CSAGRYYEQYF. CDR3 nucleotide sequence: TGCAGTGCTGGACGCTACTACGAGCAGTACTTC.

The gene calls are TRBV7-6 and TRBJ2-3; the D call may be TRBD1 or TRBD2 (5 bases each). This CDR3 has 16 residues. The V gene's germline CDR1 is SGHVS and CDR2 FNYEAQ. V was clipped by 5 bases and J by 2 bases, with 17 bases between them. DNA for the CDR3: TGTGCCAGCAGCCCCTCCTCATGGGGGTCCACAGATACGCAGTATTTT. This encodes CASSPSSWGSTDTQYF.

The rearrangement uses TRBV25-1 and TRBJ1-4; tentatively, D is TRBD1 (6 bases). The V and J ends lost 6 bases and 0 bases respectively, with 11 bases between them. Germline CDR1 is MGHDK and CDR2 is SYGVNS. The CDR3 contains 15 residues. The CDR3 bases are TGTGCCAGCAGCCCGGGGGCGGCAACTAATGAAAAACTGTTTTTT. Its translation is CASSPGAATNEKLFF.

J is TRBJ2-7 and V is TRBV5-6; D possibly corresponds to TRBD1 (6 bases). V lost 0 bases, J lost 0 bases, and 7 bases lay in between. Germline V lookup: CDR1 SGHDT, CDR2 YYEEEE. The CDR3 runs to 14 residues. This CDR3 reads CASSLGGGSYEQYF. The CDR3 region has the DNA TGTGCCAGCAGCTTGGGAGGGGGCTCCTACGAGCAGTACTTC.

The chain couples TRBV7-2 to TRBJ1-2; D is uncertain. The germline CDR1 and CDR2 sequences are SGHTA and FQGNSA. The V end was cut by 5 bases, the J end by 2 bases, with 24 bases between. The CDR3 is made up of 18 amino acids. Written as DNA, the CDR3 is TGTGCCAGCAGCACCCTAGTCCGGCCGGACCGGAGCAACTATGGCTACACCTTC. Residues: CASSTLVRPDRSNYGYTF.

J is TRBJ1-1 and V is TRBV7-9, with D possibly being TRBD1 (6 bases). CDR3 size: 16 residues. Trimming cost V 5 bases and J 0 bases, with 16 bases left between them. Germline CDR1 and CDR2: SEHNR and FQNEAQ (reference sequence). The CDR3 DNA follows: TGTGCCAGCAGCCTAATACAGGGCGGCATGAACACTGAAGCTTTCTTT. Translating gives CASSLIQGGMNTEAFF. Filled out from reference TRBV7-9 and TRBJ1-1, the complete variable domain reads DTGVSQNPRHKITKRGQNVTFRCDPISEHNRLYWYRQTLGQGPEFLTYFQNEAQLEKSRLLSDRFSAERPKGSFSTLEIQRTEQGDSAMYLCASSLIQGGMNTEAFFGQGTRLTVV.

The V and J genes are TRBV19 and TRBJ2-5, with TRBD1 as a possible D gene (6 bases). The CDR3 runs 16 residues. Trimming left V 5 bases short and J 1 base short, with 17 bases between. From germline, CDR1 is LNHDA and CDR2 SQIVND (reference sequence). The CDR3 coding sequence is TGTGCCAGTAGTGGGGAAGACAGGAACTTCCAAGAGACCCAGTACTTC. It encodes CASSGEDRNFQETQYF.

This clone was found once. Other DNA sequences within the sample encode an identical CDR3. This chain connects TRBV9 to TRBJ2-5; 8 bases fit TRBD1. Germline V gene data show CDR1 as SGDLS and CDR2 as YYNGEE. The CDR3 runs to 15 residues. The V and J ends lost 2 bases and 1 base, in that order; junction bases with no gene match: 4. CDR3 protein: CASSVGTGLQETQYF. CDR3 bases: TGTGCCAGCAGCGTCGGGACAGGCCTCCAAGAGACCCAGTACTTC.

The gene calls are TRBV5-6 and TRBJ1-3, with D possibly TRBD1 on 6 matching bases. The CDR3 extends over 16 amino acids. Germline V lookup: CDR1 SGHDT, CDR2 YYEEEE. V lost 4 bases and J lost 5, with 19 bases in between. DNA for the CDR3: TGTGCCAGCAGCCTGTTGGGGGTACAGGGAAGAAACACCATATATTTT. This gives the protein CASSLLGVQGRNTIYF.

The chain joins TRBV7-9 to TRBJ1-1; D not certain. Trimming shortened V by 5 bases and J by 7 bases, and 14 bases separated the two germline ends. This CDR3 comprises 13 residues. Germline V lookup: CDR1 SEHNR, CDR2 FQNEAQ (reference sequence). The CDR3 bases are TGTGCCAGCAGCCTCCTCCCTGGGGTTGAAGCTTTCTTT. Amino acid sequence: CASSLLPGVEAFF.

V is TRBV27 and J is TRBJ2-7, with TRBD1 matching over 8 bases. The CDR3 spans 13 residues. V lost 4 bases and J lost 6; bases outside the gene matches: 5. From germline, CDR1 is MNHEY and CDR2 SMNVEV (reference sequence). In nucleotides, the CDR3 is TGTGCCAGCAGTTACAGGGGGTACGGCGAGCAGTACTTC. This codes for CASSYRGYGEQYF.

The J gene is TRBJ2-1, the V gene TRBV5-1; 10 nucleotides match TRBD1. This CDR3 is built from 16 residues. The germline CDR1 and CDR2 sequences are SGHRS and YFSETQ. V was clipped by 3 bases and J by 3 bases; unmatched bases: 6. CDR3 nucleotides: TGCGCCAGCAGCTCAAAGGGACAGGGGAGCTACAATGAGCAGTTCTTC. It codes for CASSSKGQGSYNEQFF.

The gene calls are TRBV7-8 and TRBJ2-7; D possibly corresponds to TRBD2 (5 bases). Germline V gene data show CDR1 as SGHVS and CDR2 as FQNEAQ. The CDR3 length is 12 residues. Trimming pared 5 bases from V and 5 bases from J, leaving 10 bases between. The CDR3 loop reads CASSPPGNEQYF. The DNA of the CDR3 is TGTGCCAGCAGCCCTCCGGGAAACGAGCAGTACTTC.

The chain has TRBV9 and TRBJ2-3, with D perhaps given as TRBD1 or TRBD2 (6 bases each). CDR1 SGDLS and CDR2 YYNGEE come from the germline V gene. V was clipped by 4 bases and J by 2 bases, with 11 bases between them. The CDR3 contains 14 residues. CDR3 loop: CASSPRGLTDTQYF. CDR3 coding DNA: TGTGCCAGCAGCCCCCGGGGGCTCACAGATACGCAGTATTTT.

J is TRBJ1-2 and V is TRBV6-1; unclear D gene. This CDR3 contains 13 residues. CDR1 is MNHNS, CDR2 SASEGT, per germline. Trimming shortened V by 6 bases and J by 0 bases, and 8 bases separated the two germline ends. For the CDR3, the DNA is TGTGCCAGCAGAACCGGAGCTAACTATGGCTACACCTTC. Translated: CASRTGANYGYTF.

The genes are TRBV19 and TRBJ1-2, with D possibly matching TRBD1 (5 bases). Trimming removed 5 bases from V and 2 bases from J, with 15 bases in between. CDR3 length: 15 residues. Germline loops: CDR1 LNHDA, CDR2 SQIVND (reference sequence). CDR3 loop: CASSRTAGGNYGYTF. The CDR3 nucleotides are TGTGCCAGTAGTCGTACCGCGGGGGGGAACTATGGCTACACCTTC.

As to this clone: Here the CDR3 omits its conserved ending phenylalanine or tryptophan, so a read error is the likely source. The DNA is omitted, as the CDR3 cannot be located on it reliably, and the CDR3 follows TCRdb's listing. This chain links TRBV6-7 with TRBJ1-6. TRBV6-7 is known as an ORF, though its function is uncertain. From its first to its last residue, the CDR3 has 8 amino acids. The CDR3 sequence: CASSYRDL.

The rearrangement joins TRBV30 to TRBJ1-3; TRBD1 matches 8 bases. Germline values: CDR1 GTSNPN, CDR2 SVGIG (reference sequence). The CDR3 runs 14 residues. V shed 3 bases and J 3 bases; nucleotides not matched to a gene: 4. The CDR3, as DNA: TGTGCCTGGAGGAGACAGGGGAGTGGAAACACCATATATTTT. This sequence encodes CAWRRQGSGNTIYF.

CDR3 bases: TGTGCCAGCAGTGACCCCATCGTAGACACTGAAGCTTTCTTT. It translates to CASSDPIVDTEAFF. The rearrangement joins TRBV2 to TRBJ1-1; no clear D gene. Trimming cost V 3 bases and J 3 bases, with 11 bases left between them. The V gene's germline CDR1 is SNHLY and CDR2 FYNNEI. The CDR3 sequence is 14 residues long.

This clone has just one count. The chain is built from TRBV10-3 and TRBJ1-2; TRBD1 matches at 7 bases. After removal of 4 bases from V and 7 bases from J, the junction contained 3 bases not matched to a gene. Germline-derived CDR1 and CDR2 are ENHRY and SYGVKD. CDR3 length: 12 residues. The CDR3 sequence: CAISGDSLGYTF. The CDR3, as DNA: TGTGCCATCAGTGGGGACAGCCTTGGCTACACCTTC.